This TCR beta chain was obtained from a study of T cell responses to AZD1222 COVID-19 vaccine. Clones were sequenced by immunoSEQ multiplex PCR, and TCRdb holds only the in-frame ones, with some missing. The sample has about 81,000 clones; 80% to 90% are singletons. Germline V lookup: CDR1 SNHLY, CDR2 FYNNEI. V shed 6 bases and J 14 bases; nucleotides not matched to a gene: 9. The CDR3 consists of 12 residues. The sample here was peripheral blood, taken 28 days after the second AZD1222 dose. The chain recombines TRBV2 with TRBJ2-1; 8 bases line up with TRBD2. The TCR originated in an adult who received the AZD1222 COVID-19 vaccine. CDR3 amino acids: CASRFAPGLEFF. The DNA for the CDR3 is TGTGCCAGCAGGTTTGCCCCGGGACTAGAGTTCTTC.